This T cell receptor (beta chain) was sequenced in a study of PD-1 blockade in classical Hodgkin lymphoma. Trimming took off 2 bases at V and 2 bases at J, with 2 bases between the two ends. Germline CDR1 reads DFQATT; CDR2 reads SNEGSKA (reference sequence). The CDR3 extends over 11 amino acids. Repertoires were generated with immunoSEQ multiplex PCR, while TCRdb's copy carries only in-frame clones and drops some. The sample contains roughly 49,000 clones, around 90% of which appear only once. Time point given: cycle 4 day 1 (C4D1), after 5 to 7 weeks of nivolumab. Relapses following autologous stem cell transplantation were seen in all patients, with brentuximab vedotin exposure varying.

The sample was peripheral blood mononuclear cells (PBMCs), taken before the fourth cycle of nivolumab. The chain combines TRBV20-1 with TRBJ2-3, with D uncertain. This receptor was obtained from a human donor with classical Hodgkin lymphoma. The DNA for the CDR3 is TGCAGTGCTAGATCCACAGATACGCAGTATTTT. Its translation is CSARSTDTQYF.